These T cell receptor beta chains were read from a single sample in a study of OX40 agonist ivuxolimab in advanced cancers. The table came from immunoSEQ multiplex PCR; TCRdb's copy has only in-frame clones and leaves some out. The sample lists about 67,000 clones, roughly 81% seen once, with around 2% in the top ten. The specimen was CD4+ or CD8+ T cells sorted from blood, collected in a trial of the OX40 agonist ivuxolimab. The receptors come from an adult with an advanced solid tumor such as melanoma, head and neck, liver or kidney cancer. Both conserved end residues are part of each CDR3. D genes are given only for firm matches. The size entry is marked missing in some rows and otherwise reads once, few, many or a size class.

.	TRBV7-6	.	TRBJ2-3	TGTGCCAGCAGCTTCGATCAGGGAAGGGATACGCAGTATTTT	CASSFDQGRDTQYF
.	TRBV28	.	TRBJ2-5	TGTGCCAGCAGTTTGGGACTCACCATCTTGGAGACCCAGTACTTC	CASSLGLTILETQYF
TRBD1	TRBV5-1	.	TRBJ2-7	TGCGCCAGCAGCGGGACAGGGACAGGGGGCTACGAGCAGTACTTC	CASSGTGTGGYEQYF
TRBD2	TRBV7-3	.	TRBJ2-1	TGTGCCAGCAGCTTAGAGGGGACTAGGGGTGATGAGCAGTTCTTC	CASSLEGTRGDEQFF
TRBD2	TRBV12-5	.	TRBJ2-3	TGTGCTAGTGGTTCCCCTAGCGGGAGCACAGATACGCAGTATTTT	CASGSPSGSTDTQYF
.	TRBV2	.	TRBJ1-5	TGTGCCAGCAGCCAGGAACAGGGAGGGCATCAGCCCCAGCATTTT	CASSQEQGGHQPQHF
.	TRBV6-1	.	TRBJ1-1	TGTGCCAGCAGTGTGGACGGTCGCACTGAAGCTTTCTTT	CASSVDGRTEAFF
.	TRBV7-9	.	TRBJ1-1	TGTGCCAGCAGCTTGAGTTCAAGTACTGAAGCTTTCTTT	CASSLSSSTEAFF
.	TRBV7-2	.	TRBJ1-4	TGTGCCAGCAGCTCACAGGGTGGTGAACTGTTTTTT	CASSSQGGELFF
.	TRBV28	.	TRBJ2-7	TGTGCCAGCAGTTTTGGGGACTCCCGTCTGTTCTACGAGCAGTACTTC	CASSFGDSRLFYEQYF
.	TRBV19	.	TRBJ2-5	TGTGCCAGTAGAAAGGGACTCCAAGAGACCCAGTACTTC	CASRKGLQETQYF
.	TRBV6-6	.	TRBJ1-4	TGTGCCAGCAGTTACGTCGCGGGTAGGGAAAAACTGTTTTTT	CASSYVAGREKLFF
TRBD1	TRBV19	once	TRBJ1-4	TGTGCCAGTAGTATTTCAGGGGGCGCCTCTGAAAAACTGTTTTTT	CASSISGGASEKLFF
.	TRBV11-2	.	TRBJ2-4	TGTGCCAGCAGCTTGCCCCCCGGGCGCATTCAGTACTTC	CASSLPPGRIQYF
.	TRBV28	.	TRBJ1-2	TGTGCCAGCAGGCCCGGGACGCTTGGCTACACCTTC	CASRPGTLGYTF
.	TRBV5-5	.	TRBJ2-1	TGTGCCAGCAGTGTTTACGGCGGGCGCAATGAGCAGTTCTTC	CASSVYGGRNEQFF
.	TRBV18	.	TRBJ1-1	TGTGCCAGCTCACCACCGAACAGGGTTCTATCTTTCTTT	CASSPPNRVLSFF
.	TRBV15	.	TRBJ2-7	TGTGCCACCAGCAGACGGACTACCAACTCCTACGAGCAGTACTTC	CATSRRTTNSYEQYF
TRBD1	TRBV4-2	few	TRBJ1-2	TGTGCCAGCAGCCAACCCGGACAGGGAGCCTATGGCTACACCTTC	CASSQPGQGAYGYTF
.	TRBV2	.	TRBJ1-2	TGTGCCAGCAGTGAACGGCGGACTAACTATGGCTACACCTTC	CASSERRTNYGYTF
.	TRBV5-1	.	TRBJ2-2	TGCGCCAGCAGCCCGGGGAACACCGGGGAGCTGTTTTTT	CASSPGNTGELFF
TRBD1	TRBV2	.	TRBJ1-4	TGTGCCAGCAGTGTCGGGACAGTTAATGAAAAACTGTTTTTT	CASSVGTVNEKLFF
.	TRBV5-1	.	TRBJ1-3	TGCGCCAGCAGCCCACAGCAAGGAGGAAACACCATATATTTT	CASSPQQGGNTIYF